Below, one T cell receptor (beta chain) is given with its context. With 4 bases clipped from V and 4 bases from J, the junction kept 10 bases outside the gene matches. This CDR3 is 16 amino acids long. CDR1 is MNHEY, CDR2 SVGEGT, per germline. This sample was taken from a study of blood T cell repertoires in COVID-19. For the study at large: Samples taken during acute and convalescent COVID-19 were collected in the United States, Italy and Spain. T cells, B-cell-depleted T cells, or PBMCs supplied cDNA or gDNA.

In the authors' workflow: From reference gene primer amplification, estimates of nucleated cell counts were derived. Assay: immunoSEQ multiplex PCR; the TCRdb copy retains only in-frame clones and omits some. V and J calls and clone size are those listed in that table; D and trimming were worked out from the DNA. The sample shows roughly 50,000 clones, approximately 80% of them seen only once. The sequenced material came from peripheral blood. This chain uses TRBV6-2 or TRBV6-3 with TRBJ1-1, with 9 bases matching TRBD1. The clonotype originates from a woman at least 80 years old with acute or convalescent COVID-19. CDR3 protein: CASSLKSTGGFTEAFF. Here the CDR3 DNA reads TGTGCCAGCAGTTTAAAATCGACAGGGGGGTTCACTGAAGCTTTCTTT.